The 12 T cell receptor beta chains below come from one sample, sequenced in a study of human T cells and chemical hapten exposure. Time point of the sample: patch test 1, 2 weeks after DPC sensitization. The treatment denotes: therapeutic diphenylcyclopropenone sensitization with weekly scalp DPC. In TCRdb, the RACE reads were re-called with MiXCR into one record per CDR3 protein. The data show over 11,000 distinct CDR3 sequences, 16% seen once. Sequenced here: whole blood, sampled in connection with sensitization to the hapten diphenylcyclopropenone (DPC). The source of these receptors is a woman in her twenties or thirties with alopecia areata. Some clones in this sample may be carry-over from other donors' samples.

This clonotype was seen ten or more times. The CDR3 is CASTYGGRVEETQYF. CDR3 in DNA: TGTGCCAGCACTTACGGCGGTCGGGTAGAAGAGACCCAGTACTTC. V is TRBV6-4 and J is TRBJ2-5; D remains unclear. The CDR3 is made up of 15 amino acids. CDR1 and CDR2 (germline): MRHNA, SNTAGT. Trimming removed 7 bases at V and 3 bases at J, with 18 bases between.

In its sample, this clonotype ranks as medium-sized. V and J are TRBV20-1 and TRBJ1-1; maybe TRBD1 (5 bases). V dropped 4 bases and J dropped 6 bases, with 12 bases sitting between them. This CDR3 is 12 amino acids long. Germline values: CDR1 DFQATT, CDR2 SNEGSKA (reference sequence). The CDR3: CSANAQGAEAFF. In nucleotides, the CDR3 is TGCAGTGCTAATGCTCAGGGAGCTGAAGCTTTCTTT.

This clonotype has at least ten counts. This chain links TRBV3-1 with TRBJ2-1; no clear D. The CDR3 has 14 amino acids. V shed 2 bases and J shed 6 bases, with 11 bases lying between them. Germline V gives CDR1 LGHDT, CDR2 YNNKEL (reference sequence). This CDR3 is CASSQTNGGNEQFF. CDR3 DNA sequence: TGTGCCAGCAGCCAAACGAATGGCGGCAATGAGCAGTTCTTC.

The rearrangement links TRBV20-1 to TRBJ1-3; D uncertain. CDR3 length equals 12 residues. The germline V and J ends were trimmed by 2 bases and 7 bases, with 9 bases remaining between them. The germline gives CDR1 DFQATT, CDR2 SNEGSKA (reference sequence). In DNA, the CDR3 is TGCAGTGCTAGAACCAACGGGAACACCATATATTTT. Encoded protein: CSARTNGNTIYF.

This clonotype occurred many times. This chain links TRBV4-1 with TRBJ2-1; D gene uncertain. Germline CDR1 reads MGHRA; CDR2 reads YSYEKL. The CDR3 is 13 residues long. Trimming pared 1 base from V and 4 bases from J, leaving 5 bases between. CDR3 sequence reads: CASSQARYNEQFF. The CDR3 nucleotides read TGCGCCAGCAGCCAAGCCAGGTACAATGAGCAGTTCTTC.

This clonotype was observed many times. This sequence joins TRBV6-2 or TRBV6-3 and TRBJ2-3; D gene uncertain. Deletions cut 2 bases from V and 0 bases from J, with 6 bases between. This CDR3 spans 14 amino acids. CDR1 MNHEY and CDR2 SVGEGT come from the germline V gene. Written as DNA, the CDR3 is TGTGCCAGCAGTTACGGTGCTAGCACAGATACGCAGTATTTT. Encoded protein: CASSYGASTDTQYF.

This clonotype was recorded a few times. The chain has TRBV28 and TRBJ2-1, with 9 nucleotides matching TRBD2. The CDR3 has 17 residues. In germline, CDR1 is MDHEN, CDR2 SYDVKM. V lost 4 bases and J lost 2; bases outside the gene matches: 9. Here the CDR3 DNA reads TGTGCCAGCAGTTCGTCCTGGCTAGCGGGGACCTACAATGAGCAGTTCTTC. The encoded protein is CASSSSWLAGTYNEQFF.

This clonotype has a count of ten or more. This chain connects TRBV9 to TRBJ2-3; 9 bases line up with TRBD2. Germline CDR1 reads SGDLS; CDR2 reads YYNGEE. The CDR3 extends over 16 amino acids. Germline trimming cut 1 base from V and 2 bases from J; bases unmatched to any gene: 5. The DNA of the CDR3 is TGTGCCAGCAGCGTACTAGCGGGGCTACACACAGATACGCAGTATTTT. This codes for CASSVLAGLHTDTQYF. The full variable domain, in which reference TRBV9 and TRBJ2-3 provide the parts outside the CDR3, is DSGVTQTPKHLITATGQRVTLRCSPRSGDLSVYWYQQSLDQGLQFLIQYYNGEERAKGNILERFSAQQFPDLHSELNLSSLELGDSALYFCASSVLAGLHTDTQYFGPGTRLTVL.

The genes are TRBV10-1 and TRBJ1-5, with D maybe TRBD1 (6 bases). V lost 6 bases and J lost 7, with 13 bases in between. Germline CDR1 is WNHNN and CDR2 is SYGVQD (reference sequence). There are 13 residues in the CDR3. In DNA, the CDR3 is TGCGCCAGCAGCCGGGACCAGGGGCAGCCCCAGCATTTT. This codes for CASSRDQGQPQHF.

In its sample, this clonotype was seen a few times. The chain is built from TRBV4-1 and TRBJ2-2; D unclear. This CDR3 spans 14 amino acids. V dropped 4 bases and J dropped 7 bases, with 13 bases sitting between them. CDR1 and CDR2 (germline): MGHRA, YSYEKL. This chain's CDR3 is CASSLWEGNGELFF. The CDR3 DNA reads TGCGCCAGCAGCCTCTGGGAAGGGAACGGGGAGCTGTTTTTT.

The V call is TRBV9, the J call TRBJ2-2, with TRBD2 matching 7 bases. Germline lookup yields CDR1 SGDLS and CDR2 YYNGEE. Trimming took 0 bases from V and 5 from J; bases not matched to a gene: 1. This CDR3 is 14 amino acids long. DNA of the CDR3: TGTGCCAGCAGCGTAGCACTAGCGACCGGGGAGCTGTTTTTT. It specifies CASSVALATGELFF.

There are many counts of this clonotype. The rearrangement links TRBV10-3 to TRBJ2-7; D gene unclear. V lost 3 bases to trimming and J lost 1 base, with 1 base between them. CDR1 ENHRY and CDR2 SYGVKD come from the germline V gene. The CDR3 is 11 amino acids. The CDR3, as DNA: TGTGCCATCAGTGATTCCTACGAGCAGTACGTC. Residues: CAISDSYEQYV.